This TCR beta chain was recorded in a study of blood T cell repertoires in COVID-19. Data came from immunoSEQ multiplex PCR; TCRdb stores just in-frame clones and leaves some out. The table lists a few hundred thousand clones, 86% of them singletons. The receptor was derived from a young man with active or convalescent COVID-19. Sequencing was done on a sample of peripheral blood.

CDR3 sequence reads: CASSPSRFLNTEAFF. The CDR3 DNA sequence: TGTGCCAGCAGTCCCTCTAGGTTTTTGAACACTGAAGCTTTCTTT. The J gene is TRBJ1-1, the V gene TRBV6-5; the D is unclear. This CDR3 spans 15 amino acids. With 5 bases removed from V and 0 bases from J, the gap between germline ends came to 13 bases. Germline lookup yields CDR1 MNHEY and CDR2 SVGAGI.